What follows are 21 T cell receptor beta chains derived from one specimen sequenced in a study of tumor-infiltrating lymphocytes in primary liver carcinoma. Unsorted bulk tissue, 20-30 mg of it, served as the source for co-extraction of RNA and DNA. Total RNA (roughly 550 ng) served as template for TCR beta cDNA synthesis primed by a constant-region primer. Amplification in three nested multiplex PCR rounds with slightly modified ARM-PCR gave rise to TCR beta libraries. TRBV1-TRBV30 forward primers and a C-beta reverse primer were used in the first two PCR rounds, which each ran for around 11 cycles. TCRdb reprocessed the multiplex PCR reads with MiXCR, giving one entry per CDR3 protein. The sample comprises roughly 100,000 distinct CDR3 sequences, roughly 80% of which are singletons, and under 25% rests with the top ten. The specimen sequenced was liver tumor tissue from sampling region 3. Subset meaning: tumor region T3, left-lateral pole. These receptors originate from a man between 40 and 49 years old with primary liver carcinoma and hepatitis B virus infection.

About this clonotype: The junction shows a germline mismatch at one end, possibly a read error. The CDR3 reads CVSSGYRGTDTQFF. For the CDR3, the DNA is TGTGTCAGCAGTGGGTACCGGGGCACAGATACGCAGTTTTTT. V gene TRBV28 combines with J gene TRBJ2-3; D may be TRBD1 or TRBD2 (5 bases each). The germline V gene encodes CDR1 MDHEN and CDR2 SYDVKM. This CDR3 has 14 amino acids.

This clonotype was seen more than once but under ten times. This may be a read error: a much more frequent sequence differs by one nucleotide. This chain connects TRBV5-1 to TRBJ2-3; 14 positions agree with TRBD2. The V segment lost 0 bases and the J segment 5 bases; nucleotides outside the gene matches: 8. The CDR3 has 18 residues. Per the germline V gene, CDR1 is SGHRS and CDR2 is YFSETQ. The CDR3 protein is CASSLGLAGGSDIDTQYF. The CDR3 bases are TGCGCCAGCAGCTTGGGACTAGCGGGAGGGTCGGACATAGATACGCAGTATTTT.

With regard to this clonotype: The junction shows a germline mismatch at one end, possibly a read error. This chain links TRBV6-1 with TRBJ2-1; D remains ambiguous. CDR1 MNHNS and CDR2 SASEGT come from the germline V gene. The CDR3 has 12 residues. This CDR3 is CVSILSYNEQFF. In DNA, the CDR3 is TGTGTCAGCATTCTGTCCTACAATGAGCAGTTCTTC.

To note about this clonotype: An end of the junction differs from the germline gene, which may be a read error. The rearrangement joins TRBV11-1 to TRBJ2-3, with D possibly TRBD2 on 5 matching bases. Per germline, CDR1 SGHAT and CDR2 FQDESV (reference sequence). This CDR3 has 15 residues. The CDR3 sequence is CASSFADMGADAQYF. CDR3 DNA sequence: TGTGCCAGCAGCTTCGCCGACATGGGAGCGGATGCGCAATATTTT.

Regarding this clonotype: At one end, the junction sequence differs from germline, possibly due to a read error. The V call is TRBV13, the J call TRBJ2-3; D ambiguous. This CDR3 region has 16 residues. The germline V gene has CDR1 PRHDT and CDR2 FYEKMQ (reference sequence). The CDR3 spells CANSFLSRQSADTQYF. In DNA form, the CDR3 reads TGTGCCAACAGCTTTCTTTCACGTCAATCCGCAGATACGCAGTATTTT.

The CDR3, as DNA: TGTGCCAGCAGCTTAATAGGGGTAACCGGGAGCTATCAGCCCCAGCATTTT. It is translated as CASSLIGVTGSYQPQHF. This rearrangement joins TRBV11-2 to TRBJ1-5, with D possibly being TRBD1 (5 bases). The length of the CDR3 is 17 residues. The V gene's germline CDR1 is SGHAT and CDR2 FQNNGV. Trimming removed 2 bases at V and 5 bases at J, with 19 bases between. The full variable domain, rest sourced from reference TRBV11-2 and TRBJ1-5, is EAGVAQSPRYKIIEKRQSVAFWCNPISGHATLYWYQQILGQGPKLLIQFQNNGVVDDSQLPKDRFSAERLKGVDSTLKIQPAKLEDSAVYLCASSLIGVTGSYQPQHFGDGTRLSIL.

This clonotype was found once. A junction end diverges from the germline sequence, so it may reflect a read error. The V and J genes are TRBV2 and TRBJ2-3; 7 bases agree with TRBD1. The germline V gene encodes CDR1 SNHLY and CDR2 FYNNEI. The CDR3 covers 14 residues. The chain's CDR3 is CANSKTGFTVTQYF. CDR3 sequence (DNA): TGTGCCAACAGTAAGACAGGGTTCACAGTTACGCAGTATTTT.

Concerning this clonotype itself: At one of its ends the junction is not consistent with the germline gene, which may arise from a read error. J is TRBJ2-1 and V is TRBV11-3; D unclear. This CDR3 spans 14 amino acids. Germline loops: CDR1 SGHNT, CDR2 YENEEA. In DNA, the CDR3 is TGTCCCAGCTGCTTAGGCCTCTCGAACAATGAGCAGTTCTTC. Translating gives CPSCLGLSNNEQFF.

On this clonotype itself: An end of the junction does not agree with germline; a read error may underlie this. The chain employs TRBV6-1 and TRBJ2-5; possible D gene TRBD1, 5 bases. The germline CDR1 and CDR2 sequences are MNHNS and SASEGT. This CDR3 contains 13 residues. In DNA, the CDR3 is TGTGCCGGCAGTGTAAGGGGTACAGAGACTCAGTATTTC. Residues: CAGSVRGTETQYF.

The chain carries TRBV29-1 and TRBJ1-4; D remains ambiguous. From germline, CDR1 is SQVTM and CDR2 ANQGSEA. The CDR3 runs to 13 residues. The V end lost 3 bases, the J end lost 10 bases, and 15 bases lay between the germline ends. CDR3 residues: CSVDGGIAVKLFF. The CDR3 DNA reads TGCAGCGTTGACGGAGGGATTGCTGTAAAACTGTTTTTT.

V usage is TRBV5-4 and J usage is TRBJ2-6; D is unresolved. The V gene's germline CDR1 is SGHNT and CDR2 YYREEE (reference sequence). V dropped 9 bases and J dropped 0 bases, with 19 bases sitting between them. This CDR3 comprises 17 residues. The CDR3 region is CAINPGSFFSGANVLTF. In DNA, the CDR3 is TGTGCCATCAACCCCGGGTCTTTCTTCTCTGGGGCCAACGTCCTGACTTTC.

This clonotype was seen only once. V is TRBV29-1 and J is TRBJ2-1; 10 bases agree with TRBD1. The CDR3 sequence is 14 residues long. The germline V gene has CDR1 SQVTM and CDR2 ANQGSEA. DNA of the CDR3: TGCAACGGGACCGGGACAGGGGATGTCGGTAAGCAGTTCTTC. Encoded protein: CNGTGTGDVGKQFF.

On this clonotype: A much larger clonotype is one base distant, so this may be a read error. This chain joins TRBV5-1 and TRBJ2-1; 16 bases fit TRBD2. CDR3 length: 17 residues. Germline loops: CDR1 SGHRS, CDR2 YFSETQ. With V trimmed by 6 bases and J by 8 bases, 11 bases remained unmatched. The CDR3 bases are TGCGCCAGCAACTCCCCCACCGGGACTAGCGGGAGGGATGAGCAGTTCTTC. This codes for CASNSPTGTSGRDEQFF.

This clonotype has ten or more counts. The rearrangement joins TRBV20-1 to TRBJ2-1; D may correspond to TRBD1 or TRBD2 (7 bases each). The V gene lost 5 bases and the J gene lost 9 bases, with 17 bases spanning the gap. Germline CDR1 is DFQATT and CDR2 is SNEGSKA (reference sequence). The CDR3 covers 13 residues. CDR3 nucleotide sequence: TGCAGTGCTCTCCCCAGGGGGGGCGGTGAGCAGTTCTTC. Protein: CSALPRGGGEQFF.

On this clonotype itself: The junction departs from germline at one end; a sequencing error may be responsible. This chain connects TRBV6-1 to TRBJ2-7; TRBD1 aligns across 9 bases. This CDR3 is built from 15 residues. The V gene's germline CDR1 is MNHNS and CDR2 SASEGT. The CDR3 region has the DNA TGTGCCAGCATTACGGGGACAGGGAGTGAGAACGAGCAGTATTTC. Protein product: CASITGTGSENEQYF.

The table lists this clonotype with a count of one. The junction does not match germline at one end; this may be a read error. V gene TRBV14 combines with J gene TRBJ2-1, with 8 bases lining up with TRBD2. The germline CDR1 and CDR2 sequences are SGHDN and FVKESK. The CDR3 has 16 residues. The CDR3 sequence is CGSSAIAGWRNNEQFF. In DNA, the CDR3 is TGTGGCAGCAGTGCCATAGCGGGATGGCGTAACAATGAGCAGTTCTTC.

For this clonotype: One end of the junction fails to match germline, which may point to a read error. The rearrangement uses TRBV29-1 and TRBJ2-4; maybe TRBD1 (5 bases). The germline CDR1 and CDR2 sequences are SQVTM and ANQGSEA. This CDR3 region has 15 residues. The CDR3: CSVEDARAAKYIQYF. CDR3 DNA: TGCAGCGTTGAAGATGCCAGGGCTGCCAAATACATTCAGTACTTC.

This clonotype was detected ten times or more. The CDR3 bases are TGCGCCAGCAGCTTCGACAAGACCCAGTACTTC. Its translation is CASSFDKTQYF. The chain couples TRBV5-1 to TRBJ2-5; D is ambiguous. Trimming removed 2 bases at V and 6 bases at J, with 5 bases between. Germline V gives CDR1 SGHRS, CDR2 YFSETQ. The CDR3 has 11 residues.

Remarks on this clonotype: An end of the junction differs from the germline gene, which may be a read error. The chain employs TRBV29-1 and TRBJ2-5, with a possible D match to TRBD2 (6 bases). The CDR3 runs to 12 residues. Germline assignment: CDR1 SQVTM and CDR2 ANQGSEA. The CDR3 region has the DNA TGCAGCTTTGAAAGGGAGGAGAAGACCCAGTACTTC. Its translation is CSFEREEKTQYF.

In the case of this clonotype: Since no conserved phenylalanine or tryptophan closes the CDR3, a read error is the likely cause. CDR3 bases: TGTGCCAGCAGTTTAAGTGGCAGACCAAGAAACTATGGCTACACCTTA. This sequence encodes CASSLSGRPRNYGYTL. The chain combines TRBV12-3 or TRBV12-4 with TRBJ1-2; no clear D gene. V lost 2 bases, J lost 2 bases, and 15 bases lay in between. This CDR3 region has 16 residues.

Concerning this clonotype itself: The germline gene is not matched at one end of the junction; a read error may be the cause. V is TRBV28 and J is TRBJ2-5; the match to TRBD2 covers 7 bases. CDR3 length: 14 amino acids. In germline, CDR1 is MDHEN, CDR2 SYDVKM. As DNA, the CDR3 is TGTGTCAGCAGTTTGGGGGGGTGGCCCGAGACCCAGTACTTC. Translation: CVSSLGGWPETQYF.